This record looks at one T cell receptor (beta chain) sequence and its context. For TCRbeta, the library was prepared with unique molecular identifiers. TCRdb independently ran MiXCR on the PCR reads; one entry per CDR3 protein. The data contain about 500,000 distinct CDR3 sequences, less than 35% of them singletons. This record belongs to a study of T-cell reconstitution after alpha-beta-depleted transplantation in children. Deletions cut 6 bases from V and 4 bases from J, with 16 bases between. From germline, CDR1 is MGHDK and CDR2 SYGVNS. CDR3 length: 15 residues. The sequence derives from a human donor who donated a stem cell graft to a child with aplastic anemia. J is TRBJ2-1 and V is TRBV25-1; the D call may be TRBD1 or TRBD2 (6 bases each). The material was PBMCs from the stem cell graft donor, obtained from the stem cell graft. The CDR3 DNA sequence: TGTGCCAGCAGCCCAGGAGGGGGTACGTACAATGAGCAGTTCTTC. It yields the protein CASSPGGGTYNEQFF.